The 8 T cell receptor beta chains below were found in one sample sequenced in a study of T cells in Graves' hyperthyroidism and ophthalmopathy. TCR beta CDR3 sequences were amplified from RNA transcripts. TCR CDR3 regions were first amplified by RT-PCR with HTBI primers. TCRdb re-derived calls from the multiplex PCR reads in MiXCR, one entry per CDR3 protein. The table has approximately 640,000 distinct CDR3 sequences, around 15% seen once. Sequenced input: blood. The origin of the receptors is a man aged 45-65 years with Graves' hyperthyroidism.

About this clonotype itself: The germline gene is not matched at one end of the junction; a read error may be the cause. This chain connects TRBV12-3 or TRBV12-4 to TRBJ1-1, with a weak D call TRBD1 (5 bases). The CDR3 contains 14 residues. The CDR3 loop is CASSSGRRNAEAFF. CDR3 coding DNA: TGTGCCAGCAGCTCGGGACGGAGGAACGCTGAAGCTTTCTTT.

V gene TRBV10-3 combines with J gene TRBJ1-3, with D unresolved. Germline loops: CDR1 ENHRY, CDR2 SYGVKD. Trimming removed 7 bases at V and 0 bases at J, with 13 bases between. The CDR3 totals 15 residues. DNA of the CDR3: TGTGCCATCACCTCCCTGGCGGGCTCTGGAAACACCATATATTTT. Translating it yields CAITSLAGSGNTIYF.

This clonotype was counted once. The chain employs TRBV28 and TRBJ1-1; D not resolved. This CDR3 has 15 amino acids. V was pared by 1 base and J by 7 bases, with 16 bases between. CDR1 is MDHEN and CDR2 is SYDVKM in the germline V gene. DNA for the CDR3: TGTGCCAGCAGTTTATCCAAAAGGCGAGGGCTTGAAGCTTTCTTT. Translated: CASSLSKRRGLEAFF.

This clonotype was counted between two and nine times. This rearrangement joins TRBV2 to TRBJ2-1; D gene ambiguous. Trimming left V 6 bases short and J 0 bases short, with 12 bases between. The CDR3 sequence is 15 residues long. Per germline, CDR1 SNHLY and CDR2 FYNNEI. CDR3 protein: CASRQDRGSYNEQFF. In nucleotides, the CDR3 is TGTGCCAGCAGGCAAGACCGCGGCTCCTACAATGAGCAGTTCTTC. Looking up the rest from reference TRBV2 and TRBJ2-1 gives the full variable domain: EPEVTQTPSHQVTQMGQEVILRCVPISNHLYFYWYRQILGQKVEFLVSFYNNEISEKSEIFDDQFSVERPDGSNFTLKIRSTKLEDSAMYFCASRQDRGSYNEQFFGPGTRLTVL.

This clonotype showed up many times. This chain connects TRBV11-2 to TRBJ1-2; D remains unclear. Germline V CDR1 and CDR2: SGHAT, FQNNGV. This CDR3 is built from 14 residues. V was pared by 5 bases and J by 6 bases, with 16 bases between. CDR3 DNA sequence: TGTGCCAGCAGCCTGACGGAGGTTCTGGATGGCTACACCTTC. Translated, it gives CASSLTEVLDGYTF.

CDR3 bases: TGTGCCACCAGTGACACCGGGGGACTAGCGGGGACAAATGAGCAGTTCTTC. Translated, it gives CATSDTGGLAGTNEQFF. The chain links TRBV24-1 to TRBJ2-1; 13 bases are shared with TRBD2. This CDR3 is 17 amino acids long. Germline V gene data show CDR1 as KGHDR and CDR2 as SFDVKD. V lost 4 bases and J lost 7; bases outside the gene matches: 9.

The V gene is TRBV29-1, the J gene TRBJ2-7; D remains unclear. The CDR3 loop spans 13 amino acids. V gave up 6 bases and J gave up 2 bases, with 14 bases separating them. Looked up from germline, CDR1 is SQVTM and CDR2 is ANQGSEA. Written as DNA, the CDR3 is TGCAGCGTCCGTCGGGCGGAGACCTACGAGCAGTACTTC. Protein product: CSVRRAETYEQYF.

This chain uses TRBV28 with TRBJ1-2; D ambiguous. CDR1 and CDR2 from the germline V gene are MDHEN and SYDVKM. The CDR3 spans 13 residues. V lost 3 bases, J lost 3 bases, and 8 bases lay in between. The CDR3: CASSFGVDYGYTF. The CDR3 DNA reads TGTGCCAGCAGTTTCGGGGTAGACTATGGCTACACCTTC.